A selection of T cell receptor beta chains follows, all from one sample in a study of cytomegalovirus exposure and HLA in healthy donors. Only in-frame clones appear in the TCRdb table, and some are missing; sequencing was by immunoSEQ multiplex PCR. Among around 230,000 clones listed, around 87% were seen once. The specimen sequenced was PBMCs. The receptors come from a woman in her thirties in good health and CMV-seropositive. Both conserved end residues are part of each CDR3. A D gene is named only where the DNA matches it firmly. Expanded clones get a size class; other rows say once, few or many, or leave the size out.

DNA: TGTGCCAGCACCCCCGGACACAAGAACACTGAAGCTTTCTTT; CDR3: CASTPGHKNTEAFF; J: TRBJ1-1; size: -; D: -; V: TRBV28
DNA: TGTGCCAGCTCCCGGTCCGGGACAGCACTCAACTATGGCTACACCTTC; CDR3: CASSRSGTALNYGYTF; J: TRBJ1-2; size: -; D: TRBD1; V: TRBV18
DNA: TGTGCCAGTAGAACTAGCGGGAGGTCCGGGGAGCTGTTTTTT; CDR3: CASRTSGRSGELFF; J: TRBJ2-2; size: -; D: TRBD2; V: TRBV19
DNA: TGTGCCACCAGCAGAGATTTGGGGAGCTCCTACGAGCAGTACTTC; CDR3: CATSRDLGSSYEQYF; J: TRBJ2-7; size: -; D: -; V: TRBV15
DNA: TGTGCCAGCAGTCTCCGGGACAGGGGCCACGAGCAGTACTTC; CDR3: CASSLRDRGHEQYF; J: TRBJ2-7; size: -; D: TRBD1; V: TRBV27
DNA: TGTGCCAGCAGTGAATTAGGGGGGGCTGGGGCCAACGTCCTGACTTTC; CDR3: CASSELGGAGANVLTF; J: TRBJ2-6; size: -; D: -; V: TRBV25-1
DNA: TGCGCCAGCAGCCCCGGGACAGGTGAAGCTTTCTTT; CDR3: CASSPGTGEAFF; J: TRBJ1-1; size: -; D: TRBD1; V: TRBV5-1
DNA: TGTGCCATCAGTGAGTCGTCCGAGGGCGGTGAGCAGTTCTTC; CDR3: CAISESSEGGEQFF; J: TRBJ2-1; size: -; D: -; V: TRBV10-3
DNA: TGTGCCAGCAGCCCGACAGGGATGGGAAACACCATATATTTT; CDR3: CASSPTGMGNTIYF; J: TRBJ1-3; size: few; D: TRBD1; V: TRBV7-2
DNA: TGTGCCAGCAGTTTAGTCCGGGAGCAGAATGAGCAGTTCTTC; CDR3: CASSLVREQNEQFF; J: TRBJ2-1; size: -; D: -; V: TRBV27
DNA: TGTGCCAGTATCCCGACCGGGACAGACCCCTACAATGAGCAGTTCTTC; CDR3: CASIPTGTDPYNEQFF; J: TRBJ2-1; size: -; D: TRBD1; V: TRBV19
DNA: TGTGCCAGCAGCTGGCTAGCGGGCGAGGGTAATGAGCAGTTCTTC; CDR3: CASSWLAGEGNEQFF; J: TRBJ2-1; size: -; D: TRBD2; V: TRBV11-3
DNA: TGCGCCAGCAGCGCCCCGATACTAGCGGGGGAACTTACATCCTACAATGAGCAGTTCTTC; CDR3: CASSAPILAGELTSYNEQFF; J: TRBJ2-1; size: -; D: TRBD2; V: TRBV5-1
DNA: TGTGCCAGCAGCCCGACCTTGCGGGGAGTGGGAGCTTTCTTT; CDR3: CASSPTLRGVGAFF; J: TRBJ1-1; size: -; D: -; V: TRBV5-5
DNA: TGTGCCAGCAAGTCGGCAGGGACTGGAAACACCATATATTTT; CDR3: CASKSAGTGNTIYF; J: TRBJ1-3; size: -; D: -; V: TRBV28
DNA: TGTGCCAGCGTGGGCGGGGACTACGAGCAGTACTTC; CDR3: CASVGGDYEQYF; J: TRBJ2-7; size: -; D: -; V: TRBV6-6
DNA: TGTGCCGCATCTATCGGACTAGCGGTAAACACCGGGGAGCTGTTTTTT; CDR3: CAASIGLAVNTGELFF; J: TRBJ2-2; size: -; D: TRBD2; V: TRBV10-3
DNA: TGTGCTAGCAGCAACGACAGGGCTCCGTGGGGCTCCGGGGAGCTGTTTTTT; CDR3: CASSNDRAPWGSGELFF; J: TRBJ2-2; size: -; D: TRBD1; V: TRBV7-7
DNA: TGTGCCAGTAGTGTCCCCGGAGACTACTATGGCTACACCTTC; CDR3: CASSVPGDYYGYTF; J: TRBJ1-2; size: -; D: -; V: TRBV19